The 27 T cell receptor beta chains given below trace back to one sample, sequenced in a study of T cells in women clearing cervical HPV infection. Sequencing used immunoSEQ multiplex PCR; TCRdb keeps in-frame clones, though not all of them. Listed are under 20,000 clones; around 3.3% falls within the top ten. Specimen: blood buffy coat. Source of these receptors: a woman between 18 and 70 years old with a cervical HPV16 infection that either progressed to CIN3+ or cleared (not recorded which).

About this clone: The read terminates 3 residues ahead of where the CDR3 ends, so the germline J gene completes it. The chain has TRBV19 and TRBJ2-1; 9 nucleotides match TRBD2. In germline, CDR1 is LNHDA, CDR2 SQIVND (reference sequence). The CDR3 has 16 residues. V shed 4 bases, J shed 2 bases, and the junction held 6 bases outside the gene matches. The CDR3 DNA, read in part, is TGTGCCAGTAGTAAGCCGGGACTAGCACCCTACAATGAG. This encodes CASSKPGLAPYNE. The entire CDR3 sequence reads CASSKPGLAPYNEQFF.

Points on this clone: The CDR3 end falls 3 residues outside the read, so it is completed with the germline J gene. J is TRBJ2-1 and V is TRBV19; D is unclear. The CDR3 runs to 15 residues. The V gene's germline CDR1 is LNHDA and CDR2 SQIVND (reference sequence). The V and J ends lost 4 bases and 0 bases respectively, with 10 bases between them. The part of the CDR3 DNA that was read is TGTGCCAGTAGTACTACTCCGGGCTCCTACAATGAG. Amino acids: CASSTTPGSYNE. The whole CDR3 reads CASSTTPGSYNEQFF.

CDR3 DNA, as far as it was read: TGTGCCAGCAGCCGAATCTCGACAGTCGCCTATGGC. It is translated as CASSRISTVAYG. The CDR3 in full is CASSRISTVAYGYTF. This chain uses TRBV7-9 with TRBJ1-2, with D possibly TRBD1 on 5 matching bases. Read data end 3 residues before the CDR3 end; the end is taken from the germline J gene. The V gene lost 5 bases and the J gene lost 4 bases, with 17 bases spanning the gap. The CDR3 consists of 15 residues. Germline CDR1 and CDR2: SEHNR and FQNEAQ (reference sequence).

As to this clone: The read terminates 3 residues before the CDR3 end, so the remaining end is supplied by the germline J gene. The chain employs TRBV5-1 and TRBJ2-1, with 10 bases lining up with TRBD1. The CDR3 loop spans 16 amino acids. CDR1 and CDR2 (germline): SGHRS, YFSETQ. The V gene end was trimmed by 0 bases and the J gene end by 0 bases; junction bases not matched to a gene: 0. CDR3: CASSLGDRGSYNEQFF. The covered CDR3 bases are TGCGCCAGCAGCTTGGGGGACAGGGGCTCCTACAATGAG.

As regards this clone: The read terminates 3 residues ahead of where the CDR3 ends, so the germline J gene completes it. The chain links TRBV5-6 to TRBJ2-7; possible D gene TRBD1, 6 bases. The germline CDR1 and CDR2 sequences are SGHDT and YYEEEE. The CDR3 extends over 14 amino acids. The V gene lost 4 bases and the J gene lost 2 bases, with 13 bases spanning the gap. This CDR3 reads CASSLRDTAYEQYF. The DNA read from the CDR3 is TGTGCCAGCAGCCTCAGGGACACGGCCTACGAG.

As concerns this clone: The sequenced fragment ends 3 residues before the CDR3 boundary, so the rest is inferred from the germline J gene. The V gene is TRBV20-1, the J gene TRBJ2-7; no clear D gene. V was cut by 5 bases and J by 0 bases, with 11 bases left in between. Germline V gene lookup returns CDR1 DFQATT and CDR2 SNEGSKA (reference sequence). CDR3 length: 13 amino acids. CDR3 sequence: CSAGRTDSYEQYF. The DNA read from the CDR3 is TGCAGTGCTGGCAGAACAGACTCCTACGAG.

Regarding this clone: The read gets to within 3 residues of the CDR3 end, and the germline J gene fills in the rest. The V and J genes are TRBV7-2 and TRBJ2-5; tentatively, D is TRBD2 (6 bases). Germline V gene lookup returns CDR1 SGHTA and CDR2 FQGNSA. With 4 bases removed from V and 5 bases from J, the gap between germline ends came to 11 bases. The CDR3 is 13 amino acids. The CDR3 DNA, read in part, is TGTGCCAGCAGCTCGCGGGGAGTTGAGACC. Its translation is CASSSRGVET. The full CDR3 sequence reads CASSSRGVETQYF.

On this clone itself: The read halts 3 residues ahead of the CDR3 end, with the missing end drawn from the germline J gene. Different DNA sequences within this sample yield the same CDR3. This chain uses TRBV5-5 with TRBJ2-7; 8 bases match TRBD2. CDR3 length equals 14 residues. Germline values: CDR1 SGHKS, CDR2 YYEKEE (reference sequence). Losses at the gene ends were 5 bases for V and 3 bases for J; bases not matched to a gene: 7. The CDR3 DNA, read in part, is TGTGCCAGCAGTCCCCCGGGGGGGGTCTACGAG. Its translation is CASSPPGGVYE. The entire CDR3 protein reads CASSPPGGVYEQYF.

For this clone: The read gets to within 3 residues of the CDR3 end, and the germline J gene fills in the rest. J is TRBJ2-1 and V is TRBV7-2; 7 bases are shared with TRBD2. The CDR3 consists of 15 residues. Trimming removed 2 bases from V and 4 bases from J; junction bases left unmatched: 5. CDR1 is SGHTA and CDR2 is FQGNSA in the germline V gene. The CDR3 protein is CASSLWGGIYNEQFF. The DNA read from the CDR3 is TGTGCCAGCAGCTTATGGGGGGGTATATACAATGAG.

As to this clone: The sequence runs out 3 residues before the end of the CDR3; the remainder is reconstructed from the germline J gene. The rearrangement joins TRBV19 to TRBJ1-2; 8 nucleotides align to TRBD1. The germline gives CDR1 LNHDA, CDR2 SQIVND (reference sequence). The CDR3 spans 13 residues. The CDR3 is CASRELDREGYTF. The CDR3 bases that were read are TGTGCCAGTAGGGAATTGGACAGGGAGGGC.

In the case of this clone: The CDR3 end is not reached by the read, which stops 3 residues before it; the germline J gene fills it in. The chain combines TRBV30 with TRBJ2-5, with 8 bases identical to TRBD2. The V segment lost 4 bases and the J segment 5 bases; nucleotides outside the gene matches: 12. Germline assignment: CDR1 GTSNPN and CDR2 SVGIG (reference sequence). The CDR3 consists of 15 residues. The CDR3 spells CAWTKAGAQGETQYF. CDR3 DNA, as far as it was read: TGTGCCTGGACCAAAGCGGGGGCCCAGGGTGAGACC.

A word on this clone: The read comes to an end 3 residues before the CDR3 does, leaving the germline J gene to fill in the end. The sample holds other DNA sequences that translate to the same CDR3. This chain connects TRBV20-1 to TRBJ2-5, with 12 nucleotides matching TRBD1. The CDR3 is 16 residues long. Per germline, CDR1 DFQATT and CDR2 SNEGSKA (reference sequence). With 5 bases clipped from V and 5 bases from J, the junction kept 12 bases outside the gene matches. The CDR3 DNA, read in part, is TGCAGTGCTGGAAGGGACAGGGGGCCTCTTGGGGAGACC. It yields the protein CSAGRDRGPLGET. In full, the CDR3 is CSAGRDRGPLGETQYF.

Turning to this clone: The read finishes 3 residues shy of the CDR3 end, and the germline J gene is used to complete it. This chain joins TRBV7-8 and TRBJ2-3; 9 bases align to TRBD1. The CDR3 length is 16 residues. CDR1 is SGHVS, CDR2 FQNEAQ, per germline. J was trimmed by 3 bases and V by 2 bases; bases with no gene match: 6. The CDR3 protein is CASSLSWDRVTDTQYF. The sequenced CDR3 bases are TGTGCCAGCAGCTTATCCTGGGACAGGGTAACAGATACG.

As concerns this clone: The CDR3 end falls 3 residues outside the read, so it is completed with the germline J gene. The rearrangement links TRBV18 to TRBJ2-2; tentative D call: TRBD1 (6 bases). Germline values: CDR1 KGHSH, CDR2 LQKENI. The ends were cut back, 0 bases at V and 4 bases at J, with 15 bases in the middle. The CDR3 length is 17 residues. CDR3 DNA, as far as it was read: TGTGCCAGCTCACCACCCACAGGGTACCTGGGCACCGGGGAG. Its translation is CASSPPTGYLGTGE. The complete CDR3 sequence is CASSPPTGYLGTGELFF.

CDR3 protein: CSVVTSAGGEQYF. The covered CDR3 bases are TGCAGCGTGGTGACTAGCGCCGGGGGCGAG. The gene calls are TRBV29-1 and TRBJ2-7; 8 nucleotides align to TRBD2. The read ends 3 residues before the CDR3 terminus; that terminus is restored from the germline J gene. CDR1 and CDR2 (germline): SQVTM, ANQGSEA. V gave up 6 bases and J gave up 6 bases; unmatched junction bases: 10. The CDR3 spans 13 residues.

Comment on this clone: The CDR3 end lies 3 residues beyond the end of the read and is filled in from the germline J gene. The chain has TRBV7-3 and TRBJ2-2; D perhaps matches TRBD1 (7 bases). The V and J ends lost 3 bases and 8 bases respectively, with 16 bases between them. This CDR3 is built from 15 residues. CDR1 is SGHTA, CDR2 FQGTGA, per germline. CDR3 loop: CASSLAAGGLGELFF. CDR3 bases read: TGTGCCAGCAGCTTGGCGGCAGGGGGGCTTGGGGAG. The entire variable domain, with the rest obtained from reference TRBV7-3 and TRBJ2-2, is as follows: GAGVSQTPSNKVTEKGKYVELRCDPISGHTALYWYRQSLGQGPEFLIYFQGTGAADDSGLPNDRFFAVRPEGSVSTLKIQRTERGDSAVYLCASSLAAGGLGELFFGEGSRLTVL.

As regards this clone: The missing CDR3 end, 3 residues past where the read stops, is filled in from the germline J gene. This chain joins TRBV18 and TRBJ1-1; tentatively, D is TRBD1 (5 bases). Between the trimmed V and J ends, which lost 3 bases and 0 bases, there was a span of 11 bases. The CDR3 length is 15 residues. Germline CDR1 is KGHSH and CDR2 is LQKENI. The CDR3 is CASSPPGGMNTEAFF. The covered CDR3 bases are TGTGCCAGCTCACCTCCGGGGGGTATGAACACTGAA.

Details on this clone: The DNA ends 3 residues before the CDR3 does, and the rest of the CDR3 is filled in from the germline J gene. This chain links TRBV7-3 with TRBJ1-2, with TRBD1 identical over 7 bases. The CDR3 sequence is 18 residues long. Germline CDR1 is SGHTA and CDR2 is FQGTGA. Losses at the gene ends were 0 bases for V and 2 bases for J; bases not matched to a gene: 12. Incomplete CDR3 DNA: TGTGCCAGCAGCTTAACGGGGGCGACAGGGTTATCGAACTATGGC. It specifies CASSLTGATGLSNYG. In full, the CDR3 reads CASSLTGATGLSNYGYTF.

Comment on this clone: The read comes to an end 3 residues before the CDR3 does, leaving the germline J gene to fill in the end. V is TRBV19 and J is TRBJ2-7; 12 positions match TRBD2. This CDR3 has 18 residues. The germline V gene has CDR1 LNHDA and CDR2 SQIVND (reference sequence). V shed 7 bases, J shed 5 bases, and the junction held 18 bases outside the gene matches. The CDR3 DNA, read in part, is TGTGCCAGTACAATCACGTTGGGGGCCGGACTAGCGGGGAACGAG. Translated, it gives CASTITLGAGLAGNE. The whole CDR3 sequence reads CASTITLGAGLAGNEQYF.

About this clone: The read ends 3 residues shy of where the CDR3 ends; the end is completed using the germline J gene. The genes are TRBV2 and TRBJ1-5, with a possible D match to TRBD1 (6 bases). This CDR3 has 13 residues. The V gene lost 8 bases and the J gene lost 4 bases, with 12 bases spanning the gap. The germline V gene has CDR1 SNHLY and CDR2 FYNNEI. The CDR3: CASDAGANQPQHF. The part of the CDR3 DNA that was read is TGTGCCAGCGATGCAGGGGCAAATCAGCCC.

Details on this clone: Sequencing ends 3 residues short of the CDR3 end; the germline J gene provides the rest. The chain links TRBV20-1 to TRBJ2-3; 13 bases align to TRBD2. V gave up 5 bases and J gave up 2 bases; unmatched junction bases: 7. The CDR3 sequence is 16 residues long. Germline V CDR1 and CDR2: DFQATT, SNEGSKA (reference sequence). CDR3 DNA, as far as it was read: TGCAGTGCTGATCCGACTAGCGGGGGGCCCACAGATACG. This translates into CSADPTSGGPTDT. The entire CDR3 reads CSADPTSGGPTDTQYF.

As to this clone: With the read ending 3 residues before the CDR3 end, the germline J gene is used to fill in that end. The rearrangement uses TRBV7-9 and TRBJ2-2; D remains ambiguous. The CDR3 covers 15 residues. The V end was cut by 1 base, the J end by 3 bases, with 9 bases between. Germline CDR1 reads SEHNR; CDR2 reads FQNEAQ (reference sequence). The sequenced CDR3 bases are TGTGCCAGCAGCTTAGGCGGAATGGACACCGGGGAG. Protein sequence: CASSLGGMDTGE. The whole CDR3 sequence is CASSLGGMDTGELFF.

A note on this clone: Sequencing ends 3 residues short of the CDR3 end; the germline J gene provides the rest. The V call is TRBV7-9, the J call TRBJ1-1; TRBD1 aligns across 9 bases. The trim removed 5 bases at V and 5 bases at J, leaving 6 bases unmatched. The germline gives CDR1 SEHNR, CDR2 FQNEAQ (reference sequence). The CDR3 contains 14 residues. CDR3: CASSTTGGSTEAFF. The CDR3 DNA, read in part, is TGTGCCAGCAGCACGACAGGGGGGTCTACTGAA.

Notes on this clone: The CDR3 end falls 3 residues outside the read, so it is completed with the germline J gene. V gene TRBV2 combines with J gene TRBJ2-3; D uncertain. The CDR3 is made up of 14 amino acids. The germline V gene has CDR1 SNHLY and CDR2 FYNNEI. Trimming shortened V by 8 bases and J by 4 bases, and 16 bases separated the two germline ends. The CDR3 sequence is CASRRILGADTQYF. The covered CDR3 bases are TGTGCCAGCCGTAGAATCCTAGGCGCAGATACG.

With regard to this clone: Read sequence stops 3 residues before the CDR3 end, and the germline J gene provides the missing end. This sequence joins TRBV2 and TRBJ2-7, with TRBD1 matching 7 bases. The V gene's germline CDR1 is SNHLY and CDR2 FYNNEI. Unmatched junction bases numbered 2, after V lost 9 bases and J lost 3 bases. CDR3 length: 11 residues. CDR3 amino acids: CARRQGYEQYF. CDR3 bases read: TGTGCCAGACGACAGGGCTACGAG.

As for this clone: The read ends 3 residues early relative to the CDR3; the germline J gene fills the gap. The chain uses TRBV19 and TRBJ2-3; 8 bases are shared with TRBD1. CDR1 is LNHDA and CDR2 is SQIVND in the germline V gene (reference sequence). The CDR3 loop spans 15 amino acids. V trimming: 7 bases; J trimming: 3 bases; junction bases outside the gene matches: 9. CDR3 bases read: TGTGCCAGTAATTCAATACAGGGGGGAACAGATACG. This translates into CASNSIQGGTDT. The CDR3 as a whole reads CASNSIQGGTDTQYF.

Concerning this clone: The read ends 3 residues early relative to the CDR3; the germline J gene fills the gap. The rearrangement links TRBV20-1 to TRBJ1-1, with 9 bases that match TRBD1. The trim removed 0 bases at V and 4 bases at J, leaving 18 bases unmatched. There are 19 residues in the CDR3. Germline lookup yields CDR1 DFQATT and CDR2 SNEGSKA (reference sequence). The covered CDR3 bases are TGCAGTGCTAGAGATCCCAGATCATATGAGACAGGGGGGTTCACTGAA. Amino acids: CSARDPRSYETGGFTE. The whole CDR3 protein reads CSARDPRSYETGGFTEAFF.